This TCR beta chain appears in the sequencing data of a study of T cell changes during pregnancy in multiple sclerosis. Trimming removed 6 bases from V and 6 bases from J, with 2 bases in between. Germline CDR1 and CDR2: DFQATT and SNEGSKA (reference sequence). The CDR3 totals 8 residues. Libraries were prepared by immunoSEQ multiplex PCR; TCRdb keeps only in-frame clonotypes and omits some of them. The data contain 80,000 to 100,000 clones, about nine tenths of them singletons. This TCR came from a female donor in good health, enrolled as a control in a pregnancy study. The material was peripheral blood, obtained in the second trimester of pregnancy. This sequence joins TRBV20-1 and TRBJ1-1, with D unclear. CDR3 in amino acids: CSASEAFF. CDR3 coding DNA: TGCAGTGCCTCTGAAGCTTTCTTT.